This TCR beta chain was captured in a study of response to subunit inactivated influenza vaccine. Germline-derived CDR1 and CDR2 are SGHRS and YFSETQ. Trimming took 1 base from V and 7 from J, leaving 10 bases between them. This CDR3 is 13 amino acids long. Study-wide results and limits: The authors offered the suggestion that each seasonal influenza vaccination recruits few new T cells.

MiXCR was run by TCRdb on the RT-PCR reads, yielding one entry per CDR3 protein. The table lists 550,000 to 650,000 distinct CDR3 sequences, over 9.5% of them singletons. The count of this clonotype is one. The antigen remains unidentified. One base away lies a much larger clone, so this may be a sequencing read error. The source material was PBMCs from blood, sampled on the day of vaccination. This TCR came from a man aged 45-65 years who received an inactivated influenza vaccine. The rearrangement links TRBV5-1 to TRBJ2-3; D is possibly TRBD1 or TRBD2 (5 bases each). CDR3 protein: CASSLRDQNTQYF. The CDR3 DNA is TGCGCCAGCAGCTTGAGGGACCAGAATACGCAGTATTTT.